Following are 9 T cell receptor beta chains from one sample sequenced in a study of blood T cell repertoires in COVID-19. Data came from immunoSEQ multiplex PCR; TCRdb stores just in-frame clones and leaves some out. The sample records 410,000 or so clones, about nine tenths being singletons. Sequencing was carried out using peripheral blood. The receptors originated from a woman aged 25 to 39 with active or convalescent COVID-19.

J is TRBJ1-1 and V is TRBV2; 8 bases are a match to TRBD1. Germline V lookup: CDR1 SNHLY, CDR2 FYNNEI. Germline trimming cut 5 bases from V and 4 bases from J; bases unmatched to any gene: 6. The CDR3 runs 14 residues. CDR3 bases: TGTGCCAGCAGTTACCGGGACAGGAGCACTGAAGCTTTCTTT. It encodes CASSYRDRSTEAFF.

The chain joins TRBV6-2 or TRBV6-3 to TRBJ2-5, with D perhaps matching TRBD2 (5 bases). With 7 bases removed from V and 4 bases from J, the gap between germline ends came to 25 bases. This CDR3 region has 17 residues. Germline CDR1 reads MNHEY; CDR2 reads SVGEGT. The CDR3 DNA reads TGTGCCAGCACCCCCCTCGTCCGGGGATTCGCGGGAGAGACCCAGTACTTC. It specifies CASTPLVRGFAGETQYF.

CDR3 sequence (DNA): TGTGCCAGCAGCTGGGACAACAATGAGCAGTTCTTC. Translation gives CASSWDNNEQFF. The rearrangement uses TRBV7-9 and TRBJ2-1; TRBD1 might be the D (6 bases). Trimming removed 4 bases at V and 5 bases at J, with 6 bases between. This CDR3 has 12 residues. Germline V gives CDR1 SEHNR, CDR2 FQNEAQ (reference sequence).

In DNA, the CDR3 is TGTGCCAGCTCACTAGGACGGGAGGGGAGAGAGACCCAGTACTTC. This codes for CASSLGREGRETQYF. This sequence joins TRBV18 and TRBJ2-5, with TRBD2 identical over 8 bases. The CDR3 runs to 15 residues. Germline V lookup: CDR1 KGHSH, CDR2 LQKENI. V shed 4 bases, J shed 4 bases, and the junction held 8 bases outside the gene matches.

A single count supports this clone. The V call is TRBV15, the J call TRBJ2-5; 8 nucleotides align to TRBD2. Germline trimming cut 3 bases from V and 2 bases from J; bases unmatched to any gene: 11. The CDR3 is 17 residues long. Looked up from germline, CDR1 is LNHNV and CDR2 is YYDKDF (reference sequence). In DNA form, the CDR3 reads TGTGCCACCAGCAGCCACCTGACTAGCGTCACTCAAGAGACCCAGTACTTC. This sequence encodes CATSSHLTSVTQETQYF.

V is TRBV3-1 (or the pseudogene TRBV3-2) and J is TRBJ2-1; D remains ambiguous. Trimming stripped 1 base from V and 4 bases from J, with 5 bases between. The CDR3 runs to 13 residues. Germline values: CDR1 LGHDT, CDR2 YNNKEL (reference sequence). The CDR3 bases are TGTGCCAGCAGCCAAGCGGGTTACAATGAGCAGTTCTTC. Translation gives CASSQAGYNEQFF.

The chain links TRBV27 to TRBJ1-2; a weak D match, TRBD1 (6 bases). In germline, CDR1 is MNHEY, CDR2 SMNVEV (reference sequence). The CDR3 has 13 residues. With 6 bases removed from V and 3 bases from J, the gap between germline ends came to 11 bases. CDR3 loop: CASRDSGDYGYTF. CDR3 DNA sequence: TGTGCCAGCAGGGACAGCGGGGACTATGGCTACACCTTC.

The gene calls are TRBV9 and TRBJ2-7, with 7 bases identical to TRBD1. The CDR3 is 13 residues long. Germline V gene lookup returns CDR1 SGDLS and CDR2 YYNGEE. With 3 bases clipped from V and 7 bases from J, the junction kept 7 bases outside the gene matches. The CDR3 loop reads CASSASGQPEQYF. The CDR3 DNA sequence: TGTGCCAGCAGCGCCTCGGGACAGCCAGAGCAGTACTTC.

The rearrangement links TRBV2 to TRBJ1-6; TRBD1 agrees at 8 bases. CDR1 and CDR2 (germline): SNHLY, FYNNEI. This CDR3 has 15 amino acids. The trim removed 4 bases at V and 6 bases at J, leaving 5 bases unmatched. CDR3 sequence (DNA): TGTGCCAGCAGTGGGACAGGGTCGGGTAATTCACCCCTCCACTTT. Residues: CASSGTGSGNSPLHF.